These 27 T cell receptor beta chains were sequenced from one sample in a study of blood T cells in healthy people across ages. It was with a sample-barcoded 5' primer and a J-beta primer mix that a second PCR of roughly 6 to 12 cycles was run. TCRdb reprocessed the 5' RACE reads via MiXCR and lists one record per CDR3 protein. This sample has around 1.1 million distinct CDR3 sequences; 35% to 40% occur once, and the top ten carry roughly 14%. Sequences were obtained from blood. These receptors were obtained from a man younger than 35 in good health.

The gene calls are TRBV6-2 or TRBV6-3 and TRBJ1-4; D ambiguous. Germline loops: CDR1 MNHEY, CDR2 SVGEGT. Trimming stripped 6 bases from V and 8 bases from J, with 13 bases between. The CDR3 is 13 residues long. CDR3 in amino acids: CASSLESGEKLFF. In DNA, the CDR3 is TGTGCCAGCAGCCTGGAAAGTGGAGAAAAACTGTTTTTT.

This clonotype was counted between two and nine times. The gene calls are TRBV9 and TRBJ1-1; D is unclear. CDR3 length: 15 amino acids. V gave up 1 base and J gave up 4 bases, with 14 bases separating them. CDR1 is SGDLS and CDR2 is YYNGEE in the germline V gene. CDR3 nucleotide sequence: TGTGCCAGCAGCGTAACGGTCACGGGGAGCACTGAAGCTTTCTTT. This codes for CASSVTVTGSTEAFF.

The rearrangement joins TRBV20-1 to TRBJ1-2; TRBD1 agrees at 10 bases. Trimming at V came to 1 base and at J to 0 bases, leaving 5 bases not matched to a gene. CDR3 length: 16 residues. Germline V lookup: CDR1 DFQATT, CDR2 SNEGSKA (reference sequence). Written as DNA, the CDR3 is TGCAGTGCTAGAGGGACAGGGGGAGGTTCTAACTATGGCTACACCTTC. It translates to CSARGTGGGSNYGYTF.

This clonotype came up a few times. The chain is built from TRBV7-6 and TRBJ2-5, with 10 bases fitting TRBD1. The DNA end favors TRBJ2-7, so the J call may be wrong. Germline CDR1 and CDR2: SGHVS and FNYEAQ. This CDR3 has 15 residues. The CDR3 DNA sequence: TGTGCCAGCAGCTTTAGAAGGGGACAGGGGTCCGAGCAGTACTTC. This gives the protein CASSFRRGQGSEQYF.

This clonotype was recorded many times. V gene TRBV4-3 combines with J gene TRBJ2-3; D is unresolved. Trimming shortened V by 1 base and J by 0 bases, and 11 bases separated the two germline ends. CDR3 size: 16 residues. The germline V gene encodes CDR1 LGHNA and CDR2 YSLEER. The CDR3 region has the DNA TGCGCCAGCAGCCAAGCCAGGCTGACTAGCACAGATACGCAGTATTTT. Amino acids: CASSQARLTSTDTQYF.

There are a few counts of this clonotype. The chain couples TRBV9 to TRBJ1-2; 8 bases map to TRBD1. Germline V gene data show CDR1 as SGDLS and CDR2 as YYNGEE. This CDR3 comprises 14 residues. The J segment lost 8 bases and the V segment lost 4 bases, leaving 10 bases of the junction unmatched. The CDR3 loop is CASSTARTGHGYTF. The CDR3 region has the DNA TGTGCCAGCAGCACCGCCCGGACAGGGCACGGCTACACCTTC.

The chain joins TRBV18 to TRBJ2-3; no clear D. The V end was cut by 2 bases, the J end by 1 base, with 7 bases between. Germline CDR1 reads KGHSH; CDR2 reads LQKENI. The CDR3 consists of 14 residues. CDR3 coding DNA: TGTGCCAGCTCACCAAGTATCCGCACAGATACGCAGTATTTT. The encoded protein is CASSPSIRTDTQYF.

The gene calls are TRBV10-3 and TRBJ2-7; a possible D gene is TRBD2 (5 bases). The CDR3 is made up of 16 amino acids. V shed 4 bases and J shed 0 bases, with 16 bases lying between them. Germline CDR1 ENHRY, CDR2 SYGVKD. Written as DNA, the CDR3 is TGTGCCATCAGTGCGGGGTTGACGGAGAGCTCCTACGAGCAGTACTTC. Its translation is CAISAGLTESSYEQYF.

CDR3 residues: CSATSSEGAEAFF. The CDR3 DNA reads as TGCAGTGCTACTAGCAGCGAGGGGGCTGAAGCTTTCTTT. The V call is TRBV20-1, the J call TRBJ1-1; maybe TRBD1 (6 bases). Trimming took 4 bases from V and 6 from J, leaving 15 bases between them. The CDR3 has 13 residues. Germline CDR1 DFQATT, CDR2 SNEGSKA (reference sequence).

The chain combines TRBV9 with TRBJ1-1; TRBD1 is a possible D gene (6 bases). Germline CDR1 reads SGDLS; CDR2 reads YYNGEE. The CDR3 has 14 amino acids. Trimming left V 0 bases short and J 6 bases short, with 12 bases between. In DNA form, the CDR3 reads TGTGCCAGCAGCGTAGGGGGGCTAGGTGCTGAAGCTTTCTTT. Protein sequence: CASSVGGLGAEAFF.

J is TRBJ2-2 and V is TRBV7-6; D may be TRBD1 (6 bases). This CDR3 has 15 residues. Trimming cost V 1 base and J 4 bases, with 10 bases left between them. Germline assignment: CDR1 SGHVS and CDR2 FNYEAQ. The CDR3: CASSLGWGPTGELFF. The CDR3 nucleotides are TGTGCCAGCAGCTTAGGTTGGGGGCCCACCGGGGAGCTGTTTTTT.

This sequence joins TRBV27 and TRBJ2-1, with 8 bases lining up with TRBD2. V lost 6 bases, J lost 7 bases, and 11 bases stayed unmatched. CDR1 is MNHEY and CDR2 is SMNVEV in the germline V gene (reference sequence). This CDR3 spans 15 amino acids. The CDR3: CASSSSGGLGNEQFF. CDR3 DNA: TGTGCCAGCAGCTCCAGCGGGGGTTTAGGGAATGAGCAGTTCTTC.

CDR3 sequence reads: CASSLSWGGQPQHF. CDR3 nucleotide sequence: TGTGCCAGCAGTTTAAGCTGGGGCGGTCAGCCCCAGCATTTT. The rearrangement links TRBV27 to TRBJ1-5; tentatively, D is TRBD1 (5 bases). This CDR3 is built from 14 residues. V was shortened by 2 bases and J by 6 bases, with 11 bases between the two germline ends. Germline CDR1 and CDR2: MNHEY and SMNVEV (reference sequence).

This chain links TRBV2 with TRBJ2-6, with D uncertain. V was shortened by 6 bases and J by 16 bases, with 16 bases between the two germline ends. The CDR3 runs 12 residues. CDR1 is SNHLY, CDR2 FYNNEI, per germline. CDR3 loop: CASSQATPVLTF. DNA for the CDR3: TGTGCCAGCAGCCAAGCAACCCCCGTACTGACTTTC.

A few counts support this clonotype. CDR3: CASMASKDEQYF. The CDR3 nucleotides read TGTGCCAGCATGGCCAGTAAGGATGAGCAGTACTTC. The V gene is TRBV6-5, the J gene TRBJ2-5; no clear D. The germline gives CDR1 MNHEY, CDR2 SVGAGI. V was clipped by 7 bases and J by 11 bases, with 17 bases between them. The CDR3 covers 12 residues.

This clonotype came up many times. J is TRBJ2-3 and V is TRBV4-2; no definite D call. The germline gives CDR1 LGHNA, CDR2 YNFKEQ. This CDR3 has 14 amino acids. The germline V and J ends were trimmed by 0 bases and 6 bases, with 10 bases remaining between them. The CDR3, as DNA: TGTGCCAGCAGCCAAGAGTTCCGGTGGGATACGCAGTATTTT. It encodes CASSQEFRWDTQYF.

The chain has TRBV2 and TRBJ1-6; unclear D gene. Trimming took off 6 bases at V and 0 bases at J, with 9 bases between the two ends. Germline CDR1 and CDR2: SNHLY and FYNNEI. The CDR3 extends over 15 amino acids. The CDR3 nucleotides are TGTGCCAGCAGCTCTCAGAGCTCCTATAATTCACCCCTCCACTTT. This gives the protein CASSSQSSYNSPLHF.

V usage is TRBV30 and J usage is TRBJ1-1; D perhaps matches TRBD1 (5 bases). The CDR3 is made up of 10 amino acids. The germline V and J ends were trimmed by 5 bases and 13 bases, with 14 bases remaining between them. Germline values: CDR1 GTSNPN, CDR2 SVGIG (reference sequence). CDR3 amino acids: CAWGSPGGFF. DNA of the CDR3: TGTGCCTGGGGCAGCCCTGGGGGTTTCTTT.

Concerning this clonotype itself: A much larger clone sits a single nucleotide away, making a read error possible. The gene calls are TRBV20-1 and TRBJ1-5, with TRBD1 matching over 8 bases. Germline CDR1 is DFQATT and CDR2 is SNEGSKA (reference sequence). This CDR3 has 13 residues. CDR3 residues: CSAGQGNNQPQNF. The CDR3 nucleotides read TGCAGTGCCGGACAGGGTAACAATCAGCCCCAGAATTTT.

This clonotype appeared a few times. This chain joins TRBV12-3 or TRBV12-4 and TRBJ1-5; TRBD1 might be the D (5 bases). Trimming shortened V by 2 bases and J by 5 bases, and 13 bases separated the two germline ends. CDR3 size: 15 residues. The CDR3 sequence: CASSLRRGDDQPQHF. In DNA, the CDR3 is TGTGCCAGCAGTTTACGGCGGGGGGACGATCAGCCCCAGCATTTT.

This clonotype has just a few counts. The V and J genes are TRBV7-7 and TRBJ2-3; D may be TRBD1 (5 bases). The CDR3 consists of 13 residues. CDR1 is SSHAT and CDR2 is FNYEAQ in the germline V gene (reference sequence). This chain's CDR3 is CASSPGRMDTQYF. The CDR3 coding sequence is TGTGCTAGCTCCCCAGGGCGGATGGATACGCAGTATTTT.

The chain combines TRBV12-3 or TRBV12-4 with TRBJ2-3; D is undetermined. V lost 6 bases and J 10 bases, leaving 11 bases between the germline ends. There are 11 residues in the CDR3. CDR3 residues: CASSLQNAQYF. In DNA, the CDR3 is TGTGCCAGCAGCCTTCAGAATGCGCAGTATTTT.

The genes are TRBV25-1 and TRBJ2-7, with D tentatively TRBD1 (7 bases). The DNA matches TRBJ2-5 better at its end, which makes the J call doubtful. Per germline, CDR1 MGHDK and CDR2 SYGVNS. The CDR3 totals 13 residues. The CDR3 loop reads CASSSQGRQTQYF. The CDR3 bases are TGTGCCAGCAGTTCACAGGGGAGGCAGACCCAGTACTTC.

This clonotype appeared a few times. The chain is built from TRBV4-3 and TRBJ2-5; D is unresolved. V lost 0 bases, J lost 2 bases, and 10 bases lay in between. The CDR3 length is 15 residues. Looked up from germline, CDR1 is LGHNA and CDR2 is YSLEER. CDR3 coding DNA: TGCGCCAGCAGCCAAGATCTGAGCCAGCAAGAGACCCAGTACTTC. Protein: CASSQDLSQQETQYF.

This sequence joins TRBV14 and TRBJ2-7; 9 positions match TRBD2. After removal of 3 bases from V and 0 bases from J, the junction contained 3 bases not matched to a gene. This CDR3 region has 15 residues. Germline lookup yields CDR1 SGHDN and CDR2 FVKESK. The CDR3 loop reads CASSQFSGGSYEQYF. The CDR3 nucleotides read TGTGCCAGCAGCCAGTTTAGCGGGGGCTCCTACGAGCAGTACTTC.

In this sample, this clonotype turned up a few times. The chain couples TRBV20-1 to TRBJ2-1; the D gene is possibly TRBD2 (5 bases). V gave up 3 bases and J gave up 1 base, with 7 bases separating them. The CDR3 spans 13 residues. Germline V gene sequence: CDR1 DFQATT, CDR2 SNEGSKA (reference sequence). This CDR3 reads CSASTSSYNEQFF. The DNA of the CDR3 is TGCAGTGCTAGTACTAGTTCCTACAATGAGCAGTTCTTC.

This clonotype has more than one count but fewer than ten. J is TRBJ2-3 and V is TRBV4-3; 7 bases map to TRBD1. The CDR3 covers 17 residues. The germline V gene encodes CDR1 LGHNA and CDR2 YSLEER. After removal of 4 bases from V and 6 bases from J, the junction contained 16 bases not matched to a gene. CDR3 loop: CASSPRGRGVSDDTQYF. The CDR3 DNA sequence: TGCGCCAGCAGCCCGAGGGGGCGAGGGGTTAGCGACGATACGCAGTATTTT.